The 27 T cell receptor beta chains presented below share a single source sample, sequenced in a study. TCRdb independently ran MiXCR on the 5' RACE reads; one entry per CDR3 protein. The sample yields several thousand distinct CDR3 sequences, around 40% seen once. Specimen: tumor-infiltrating memory CD4+ T cells sorted from the breast tumor. Subset of the sample: memory CD4+ T cells, CD4+CD45RO+CD25-. The receptors were gathered from a female donor with breast cancer.

The rearrangement joins TRBV6-5 to TRBJ1-5; TRBD1 aligns across 9 bases. Germline CDR1 reads MNHEY; CDR2 reads SVGAGI. The CDR3 covers 16 residues. With V trimmed by 0 bases and J by 4 bases, 4 bases remained unmatched. CDR3 in DNA: TGTGCCAGCAGTTACTCGCGGACAGGGGTTAATCAGCCCCAGCATTTT. It yields the protein CASSYSRTGVNQPQHF.

Comments on this clonotype: With a much larger clone just one base away, this may be a read error. The V call is TRBV19, the J call TRBJ2-1; 9 nucleotides agree with TRBD1. This CDR3 region has 14 residues. V gave up 7 bases and J gave up 6 bases; unmatched junction bases: 7. The germline CDR1 and CDR2 sequences are LNHDA and SQIVND (reference sequence). The CDR3 nucleotides are TGTGCCAGTACAGGGGACAGGGTCTGCAATGAGCAGTTCTTC. It codes for CASTGDRVCNEQFF.

Concerning this clonotype itself: This could be a read error, since a much larger clone is one nucleotide away. The chain uses TRBV12-3 or TRBV12-4 and TRBJ1-5, with a possible D match to TRBD1 (6 bases). Trimming pared 7 bases from V and 6 bases from J, leaving 16 bases between. The CDR3 is made up of 14 amino acids. CDR3 DNA sequence: TGTGCCAGCAAATTCAGGGAGGGGGGTCAGCCCCAGCATTTT. It translates to CASKFREGGQPQHF.

This rearrangement joins TRBV7-8 to TRBJ1-1, with D maybe TRBD1 (5 bases). V lost 10 bases, J lost 0 bases, and 18 bases lay in between. The CDR3 runs 15 residues. Germline CDR1 and CDR2: SGHVS and FQNEAQ. The CDR3 loop is CATFGAAVMNTEAFF. CDR3 nucleotides: TGTGCCACTTTCGGGGCAGCTGTGATGAACACTGAAGCTTTCTTT. The full variable domain, rest sourced from reference TRBV7-8 and TRBJ1-1, is GAGVSQSPRYKVAKRGQDVALRCDPISGHVSLFWYQQALGQGPEFLTYFQNEAQLDKSGLPSDRFFAERPEGSVSTLKIQRTQQEDSAVYLCATFGAAVMNTEAFFGQGTRLTVV.

This clonotype was detected only a few times. The chain combines TRBV20-1 with TRBJ2-7, with 11 bases identical to TRBD2. After removal of 0 bases from V and 1 base from J, the junction contained 11 bases not matched to a gene. Germline loops: CDR1 DFQATT, CDR2 SNEGSKA (reference sequence). The CDR3 runs to 18 residues. The CDR3 DNA follows: TGCAGTGCTAGAGACCCCATGACTAGCGGGGCTAAGTCCTACGAGCAGTACTTC. Its translation: CSARDPMTSGAKSYEQYF.

The chain joins TRBV5-1 to TRBJ2-1, with D possibly matching TRBD2 (5 bases). This CDR3 contains 12 residues. Trimming cost V 3 bases and J 8 bases, with 9 bases left between them. Germline CDR1 is SGHRS and CDR2 is YFSETQ. As DNA, the CDR3 is TGCGCCAGCAGCTGGCTCGGGGATGAGCAGTTCTTC. Translation gives CASSWLGDEQFF. The whole variable domain, remainder taken from reference TRBV5-1 and TRBJ2-1, is KAGVTQTPRYLIKTRGQQVTLSCSPISGHRSVSWYQQTPGQGLQFLFEYFSETQRNKGNFPGRFSGRQFSNSRSEMNVSTLELGDSALYLCASSWLGDEQFFGPGTRLTVL.

This chain links TRBV28 with TRBJ2-3, with TRBD1 as a possible D gene (6 bases). Trimming pared 8 bases from V and 2 bases from J, leaving 14 bases between. This CDR3 spans 14 amino acids. The V gene's germline CDR1 is MDHEN and CDR2 SYDVKM. The CDR3 sequence is CASGTQGYTDTQYF. CDR3 bases: TGTGCCAGCGGAACACAGGGATACACAGATACGCAGTATTTT.

To note about this clonotype: A much larger clone differs from this one at a single base, so this may be a read error. J is TRBJ2-2 and V is TRBV4-1, with unresolved D. Germline CDR1 is MGHRA and CDR2 is YSYEKL. Trimming removed 2 bases at V and 5 bases at J, with 3 bases between. The CDR3 has 12 amino acids. CDR3 residues: CASSQITGELFF. The DNA for the CDR3 is TGCGCCAGCAGCCAAATTACCGGGGAGCTGTTTTTT.

Notes on this clonotype: Given a much more abundant clone one base away, this may be a read error. V gene TRBV12-3 or TRBV12-4 combines with J gene TRBJ2-3; D is undetermined. The CDR3 has 16 amino acids. Between the trimmed V and J ends, which lost 5 bases and 2 bases, there was a span of 17 bases. The CDR3 nucleotides are TGTGCCAGCAGTGCGATACAAGCGCGATACACAGATACGCAGTATTTT. The encoded protein is CASSAIQARYTDTQYF.

There are a few counts of this clonotype. J is TRBJ2-1 and V is TRBV12-3 or TRBV12-4, with TRBD2 matching 10 bases. The CDR3 contains 14 residues. V lost 3 bases to trimming and J lost 9 bases; unmatched junction nucleotides: 5. DNA of the CDR3: TGTGCCAGCAGTTTCACTAGCGGGAAAATTGAGCAGTTCTTC. Protein sequence: CASSFTSGKIEQFF.

By share, this clonotype ranks as medium-sized (0.01 to 0.1%). The chain employs TRBV5-4 and TRBJ1-2; D ambiguous. The CDR3 runs to 15 residues. Deletions cut 1 base from V and 0 bases from J, with 10 bases between. Looked up from germline, CDR1 is SGHNT and CDR2 is YYREEE (reference sequence). CDR3 coding DNA: TGTGCCAGCAGCTTGTCTTCGACTACTAACTATGGCTACACCTTC. It specifies CASSLSSTTNYGYTF.

This chain joins TRBV5-5 and TRBJ1-4; possible D gene TRBD1, 6 bases. Germline V CDR1 and CDR2: SGHKS, YYEKEE (reference sequence). Trimming took 4 bases from V and 4 from J, leaving 17 bases between them. The CDR3 is 16 residues long. CDR3 in DNA: TGTGCCAGCAGCATGGGACATCGGGCACTTAATGAAAAACTGTTTTTT. Its protein is CASSMGHRALNEKLFF.

The chain couples TRBV5-1 to TRBJ2-1; 10 bases are shared with TRBD2. Losses at the gene ends were 5 bases for V and 5 bases for J; bases not matched to a gene: 1. The CDR3 sequence is 13 residues long. Germline CDR1 and CDR2: SGHRS and YFSETQ. This chain's CDR3 is CASRGLADNEQFF. The CDR3 DNA sequence: TGCGCCAGCAGAGGACTAGCGGACAATGAGCAGTTCTTC.

Note on this clonotype: Since the CDR3 does not end with the conserved phenylalanine or tryptophan, this likely comes from a read error. The chain joins TRBV10-3 to TRBJ1-3, with 7 bases aligning to TRBD1. The junction had 7 bases not matched to a gene; V was cut back by 10 bases and J by 1 base. The CDR3 has 14 residues. Germline CDR1 ENHRY, CDR2 SYGVKD. CDR3 DNA sequence: TGTGCCACCAGGGAACAGGGGTCTGGAAACACCATATATTCT. Translation: CATREQGSGNTIYS.

This clonotype has just a few counts. Since no conserved phenylalanine or tryptophan closes the CDR3, a read error is the likely cause. The V and J genes are TRBV7-2 and TRBJ2-1; weak D call: TRBD2 (5 bases). The CDR3 sequence is 13 residues long. Germline V gene lookup returns CDR1 SGHTA and CDR2 FQGNSA. Trimming pared 5 bases from V and 3 bases from J, leaving 8 bases between. The CDR3 is CASSGLGYNEQFL. The CDR3 nucleotides are TGTGCCAGCAGCGGACTGGGCTACAATGAGCAGTTCCTC.

This clonotype has only a few counts. The rearrangement joins TRBV28 to TRBJ2-1; 11 bases match TRBD1. The germline V gene has CDR1 MDHEN and CDR2 SYDVKM. The CDR3 has 15 residues. Unmatched junction bases numbered 3, after V lost 7 bases and J lost 1 base. CDR3: CASTWDRGSYNEQFF. CDR3 DNA sequence: TGTGCCAGCACCTGGGACAGGGGGTCCTACAATGAGCAGTTCTTC.

The sample holds a few counts of this clonotype. V usage is TRBV5-1 and J usage is TRBJ1-2; 9 bases fit TRBD1. V shed 5 bases, J shed 7 bases, and the junction held 9 bases outside the gene matches. This CDR3 is 14 amino acids long. Germline values: CDR1 SGHRS, CDR2 YFSETQ. The CDR3, as DNA: TGCGCCAGCAGGTCGGACAGGGGCACATCTGGCTACACCTTC. Protein product: CASRSDRGTSGYTF. Supplemented by reference TRBV5-1 and TRBJ1-2, the full variable domain reads KAGVTQTPRYLIKTRGQQVTLSCSPISGHRSVSWYQQTPGQGLQFLFEYFSETQRNKGNFPGRFSGRQFSNSRSEMNVSTLELGDSALYLCASRSDRGTSGYTFGSGTRLTVV.

This clonotype has more than one count but fewer than ten. J is TRBJ2-7 and V is TRBV15; TRBD2 matches 13 bases. Trimming cost V 0 bases and J 2 bases; bases outside gene matches: 4. The CDR3 consists of 17 residues. Per the germline V gene, CDR1 is LNHNV and CDR2 is YYDKDF (reference sequence). The CDR3 DNA sequence: TGTGCCACCAGCAGAGATTTGGGACTAGCGGGAACCTACGAGCAGTACTTC. Protein sequence: CATSRDLGLAGTYEQYF.

This clonotype was picked up many times. V is TRBV9 and J is TRBJ2-5; 8 bases agree with TRBD1. The V and J ends lost 3 bases and 1 base, in that order; junction bases with no gene match: 2. The germline gives CDR1 SGDLS, CDR2 YYNGEE. The CDR3 has 14 residues. The CDR3 DNA sequence: TGTGCCAGCAGCGCGGGACAGGCCCAAGAGACCCAGTACTTC. It specifies CASSAGQAQETQYF.

At least ten counts were recorded for this clonotype. This rearrangement joins TRBV29-1 to TRBJ2-7, with D uncertain. Deletions cut 4 bases from V and 3 bases from J, with 7 bases between. CDR3 length equals 11 residues. The germline CDR1 and CDR2 sequences are SQVTM and ANQGSEA. The CDR3 DNA reads as TGCAGCGTTGCCCAGGTCTACGAGCAGTACTTC. Translating gives CSVAQVYEQYF.

By share, this clonotype counts as medium-sized. One junction end does not reproduce the germline sequence, and a read error may be involved. This sequence joins TRBV7-9 and TRBJ2-2; tentatively, D is TRBD2 (5 bases). Per the germline V gene, CDR1 is SEHNR and CDR2 is FQNEAQ (reference sequence). CDR3 length: 13 amino acids. The CDR3 loop is CASSLAGTVELFF. CDR3 sequence (DNA): TGTGCCAGCAGCCTCGCGGGCACCGTGGAGCTGTTTTTT.

This chain links TRBV12-3 or TRBV12-4 with TRBJ2-1, with D perhaps matching TRBD2 (6 bases). V dropped 4 bases and J dropped 2 bases, with 12 bases sitting between them. CDR3 size: 15 residues. CDR3 nucleotide sequence: TGTGCCAGCAGTTCGGGACTGCTTGCCTACAATGAGCAGTTCTTC. It is translated as CASSSGLLAYNEQFF.

This clonotype counts as medium-sized. This rearrangement joins TRBV10-3 to TRBJ1-3; 7 nucleotides match TRBD1. V lost 6 bases and J lost 1; bases outside the gene matches: 3. Per germline, CDR1 ENHRY and CDR2 SYGVKD. There are 14 residues in the CDR3. As DNA, the CDR3 is TGTGCCATCAGGGAACAGGGGTCTGGAAACACCATATATTTT. Protein: CAIREQGSGNTIYF.

The chain combines TRBV29-1 with TRBJ2-2; no firm D call. This CDR3 contains 13 residues. Per the germline V gene, CDR1 is SQVTM and CDR2 is ANQGSEA. The V end was cut by 4 bases, the J end by 0 bases, with 6 bases between. DNA for the CDR3: TGCAGCGTTGGTCTCGCGAACACCGGGGAGCTGTTTTTT. Translated, it gives CSVGLANTGELFF.

The chain couples TRBV28 to TRBJ2-7, with 13 bases matching TRBD2. This CDR3 has 16 residues. The V segment lost 4 bases and the J segment 7 bases; nucleotides outside the gene matches: 10. The germline V gene has CDR1 MDHEN and CDR2 SYDVKM. The chain's CDR3 is CASSSGLAGFMGEQYF. In DNA, the CDR3 is TGTGCCAGCAGTTCGGGACTAGCGGGGTTTATGGGGGAGCAGTACTTC.

The V gene is TRBV7-6, the J gene TRBJ1-6; D is unclear. The CDR3 is 14 residues long. From germline, CDR1 is SGHVS and CDR2 FNYEAQ. V shed 4 bases and J shed 5 bases, with 9 bases lying between them. The CDR3 DNA reads TGTGCCAGCAGCTCAAGAGGGCATAATTCACCCCTCCACTTT. Translating gives CASSSRGHNSPLHF.

Judged by abundance, this clonotype is medium-sized (0.01 to 0.1%). This chain uses TRBV6-1 with TRBJ2-1; 13 nucleotides line up with TRBD2. Germline V gene sequence: CDR1 MNHNS, CDR2 SASEGT. The CDR3 runs 19 residues. The V gene end was trimmed by 5 bases and the J gene end by 4 bases; junction bases not matched to a gene: 14. The DNA for the CDR3 is TGTGCCAGCAGTCCATGGCCCCGGACTAGCGGGAGCTCATACAATGAGCAGTTCTTC. Amino acid sequence: CASSPWPRTSGSSYNEQFF.